This TCR beta chain was sequenced during a study of T cell responses to AZD1222 COVID-19 vaccine. Repertoires were generated with immunoSEQ multiplex PCR, while TCRdb's copy carries only in-frame clones and drops some. Among tens of thousands of clones listed, around nine tenths were seen once. The CDR3 loop spans 14 amino acids. Trimming took 1 base from V and 2 from J, leaving 6 bases between them. Germline CDR1 and CDR2: SGHVS and FNYEAQ. The clonotype comes from an adult in good health. The material was peripheral blood, obtained on day 0 of AZD1222 vaccination. This rearrangement joins TRBV7-6 to TRBJ2-1, with D possibly being TRBD1 (5 bases). The CDR3 is CASSLVGAYNEQFF. CDR3 DNA: TGTGCCAGCAGCTTAGTAGGGGCCTACAATGAGCAGTTCTTC.